A selection of T cell receptor beta chains follows, all from one sample in a study of T cell responses to AZD1222 COVID-19 vaccine. The table came from immunoSEQ multiplex PCR; TCRdb's copy has only in-frame clones and leaves some out. Found here are 120,000 or so clones, about 85% of them singletons; the top ten hold approximately 6.2%. Sequenced material: peripheral blood, taken on day 0 of AZD1222 vaccination. The source is an adult in good health. The CDR3 runs from the conserved cysteine through the conserved F or W.

v_gene	j_gene	CDR3aa
TRBV10-1	TRBJ1-4	CASSGGQPNEKLFF
TRBV19	TRBJ2-7	CATSLRGSYEQYF
TRBV7-2	TRBJ2-1	CASRQGRSTYNEQFF
TRBV2	TRBJ1-5	CASRIGEAGQPQHF
TRBV7-2	TRBJ2-7	CASSLVAAYEQYF
TRBV12-3/TRBV12-4	TRBJ1-1	CASVPGQRAEAFF
TRBV30	TRBJ1-1	CAWSVRGTEAFF
TRBV5-5	TRBJ1-6	CASSTSDRSPLHF
TRBV6-6	TRBJ1-1	CASVLYMGLVNTEAFF
TRBV11-3	TRBJ2-1	CASSAPRGAGVSYNEQFF
TRBV7-8	TRBJ2-2	CASSPPSAGGGGELFF
TRBV2	TRBJ2-5	CASSSGAPGTQYF
TRBV7-9	TRBJ1-5	CASSPGGGNQPQHF
TRBV10-3	TRBJ1-4	CAIRQDATNEKLFF
TRBV2	TRBJ1-2	CASSARNPDGYTF
TRBV19	TRBJ1-2	CASSTRDRVYGYTF
TRBV19	TRBJ2-3	CASSMRLAGITDTQYF
TRBV6-1	TRBJ2-7	CASSEGLTQDEQYF
TRBV5-1	TRBJ1-1	CASSLSGGTEAFF
TRBV7-6	TRBJ1-6	CASSMTPSSYNSPLHF
TRBV7-8	TRBJ1-5	CASSLRVGQRNQPQHF
TRBV7-9	TRBJ2-1	CASSPHGGYNEQFF
TRBV27	TRBJ1-2	CASRADRNYGYTF
TRBV11-3	TRBJ2-3	CASSLGTGTDTQYF
TRBV7-9	TRBJ2-7	CASSLIGTPDEQYF
TRBV24-1	TRBJ1-5	CATATGLDGQPQHF
TRBV12-3/TRBV12-4	TRBJ2-7	CASSLAGDIEQYF
TRBV5-8	TRBJ1-6	CASSLVFQPLHF
TRBV5-1	TRBJ1-2	CASSFLPGQGLDGYTF
TRBV2	TRBJ2-2	CASRASRGTGELFF
TRBV6-5	TRBJ2-2	CASSSGDRVVGELFF
TRBV19	TRBJ1-2	CASSHVANYGYTF
TRBV7-9	TRBJ1-4	CASSLVGLGEKLFF
TRBV7-2	TRBJ1-3	CASSPETGAGNTIYF
TRBV19	TRBJ2-2	CASRGMDRDTGELFF
TRBV24-1	TRBJ1-5	CATSDPDRGNQPQHF
TRBV10-2	TRBJ2-3	CASSVKEAYTDTQYF
TRBV11-3	TRBJ1-1	CASSLVWGTEAFF
TRBV11-3	TRBJ1-1	CASSPGAEAFF
TRBV28	TRBJ2-7	CASSQPGLSYEQYF
TRBV5-1	TRBJ2-7	CASSSDSISYEQYF
TRBV5-6	TRBJ1-3	CASSRYSGAGAGNTIYF
TRBV5-8	TRBJ1-2	CASSPDSLGYTF
TRBV19	TRBJ1-4	CASPGTNEKLFF
TRBV18	TRBJ1-4	CASSGQGTTNEKLFF
TRBV6-6	TRBJ2-1	CASSYAASSYNEQFF
TRBV18	TRBJ2-5	CASSLSTGIQETQYF
TRBV4-3	TRBJ1-6	CASSQDPGARQNSPLHF
TRBV2	TRBJ2-7	CASGSEQYF
TRBV7-9	TRBJ2-7	CATSPFARGIYEQYF
TRBV7-9	TRBJ1-3	CASSPGRSSGNTIYF
TRBV18	TRBJ2-2	CASFGSNTGELFF
TRBV6-1	TRBJ2-7	CASSEANHRGSEQYF
TRBV27	TRBJ2-1	CASSPYRGEQFF